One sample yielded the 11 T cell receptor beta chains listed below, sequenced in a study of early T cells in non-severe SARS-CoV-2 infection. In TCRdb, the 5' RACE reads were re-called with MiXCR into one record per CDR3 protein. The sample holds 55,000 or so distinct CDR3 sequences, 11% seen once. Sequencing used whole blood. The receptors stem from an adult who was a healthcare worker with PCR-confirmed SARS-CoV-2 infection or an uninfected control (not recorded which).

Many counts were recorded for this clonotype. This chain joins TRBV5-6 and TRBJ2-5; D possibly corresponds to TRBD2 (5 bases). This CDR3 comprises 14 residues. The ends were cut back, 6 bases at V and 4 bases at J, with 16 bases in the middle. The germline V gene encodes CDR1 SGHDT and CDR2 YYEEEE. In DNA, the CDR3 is TGTGCCAGCACCCTCCCCCGGGGTTTAGAGACCCAGTACTTC. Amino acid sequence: CASTLPRGLETQYF.

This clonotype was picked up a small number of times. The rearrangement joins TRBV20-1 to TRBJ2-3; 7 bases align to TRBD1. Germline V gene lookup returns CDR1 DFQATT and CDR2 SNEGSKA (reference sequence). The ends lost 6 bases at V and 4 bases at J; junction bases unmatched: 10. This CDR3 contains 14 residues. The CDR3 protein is CSALTGLQSDTQYF. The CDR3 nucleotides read TGCAGTGCGCTGACAGGGCTTCAGTCAGATACGCAGTATTTT.

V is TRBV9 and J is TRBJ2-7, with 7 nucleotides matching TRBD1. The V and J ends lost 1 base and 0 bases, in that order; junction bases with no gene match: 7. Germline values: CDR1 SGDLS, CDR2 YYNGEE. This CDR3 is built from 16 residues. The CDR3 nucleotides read TGTGCCAGCAGCGTATCTCCCGGACAGGACTCCTACGAGCAGTACTTC. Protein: CASSVSPGQDSYEQYF.

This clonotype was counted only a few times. In DNA, the CDR3 is TGCGCCAGCGCCCTTCCAGCGACGGGATTGAACACCGGGGAGCTGTTTTTT. As protein: CASALPATGLNTGELFF. The chain carries TRBV4-1 and TRBJ2-2; D perhaps matches TRBD2 (5 bases). Germline CDR1 reads MGHRA; CDR2 reads YSYEKL. V was trimmed by 8 bases and J by 1 base, leaving 20 bases between them. The CDR3 has 17 amino acids.

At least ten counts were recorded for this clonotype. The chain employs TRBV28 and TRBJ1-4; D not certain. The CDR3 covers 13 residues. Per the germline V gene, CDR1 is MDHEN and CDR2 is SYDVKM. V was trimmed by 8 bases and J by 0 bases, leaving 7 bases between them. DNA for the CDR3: TGTGCCAGCCATGCAGCAACTAATGAAAAACTGTTTTTT. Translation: CASHAATNEKLFF.

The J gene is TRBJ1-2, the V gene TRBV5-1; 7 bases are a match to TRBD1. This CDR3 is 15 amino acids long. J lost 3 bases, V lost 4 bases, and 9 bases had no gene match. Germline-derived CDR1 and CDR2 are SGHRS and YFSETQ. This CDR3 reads CASSHGTAFDYGYTF. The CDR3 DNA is TGCGCCAGCAGCCACGGGACAGCTTTCGACTATGGCTACACCTTC. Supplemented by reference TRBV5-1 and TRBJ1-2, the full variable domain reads KAGVTQTPRYLIKTRGQQVTLSCSPISGHRSVSWYQQTPGQGLQFLFEYFSETQRNKGNFPGRFSGRQFSNSRSEMNVSTLELGDSALYLCASSHGTAFDYGYTFGSGTRLTVV.

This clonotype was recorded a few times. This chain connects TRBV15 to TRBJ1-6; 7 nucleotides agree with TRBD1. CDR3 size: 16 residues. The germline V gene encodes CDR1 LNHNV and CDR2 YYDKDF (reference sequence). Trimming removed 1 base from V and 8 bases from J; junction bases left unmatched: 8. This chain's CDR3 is CATSRGVGQNHSPLHF. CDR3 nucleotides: TGTGCCACCAGCAGAGGCGTGGGACAGAACCATTCACCCCTCCACTTT.

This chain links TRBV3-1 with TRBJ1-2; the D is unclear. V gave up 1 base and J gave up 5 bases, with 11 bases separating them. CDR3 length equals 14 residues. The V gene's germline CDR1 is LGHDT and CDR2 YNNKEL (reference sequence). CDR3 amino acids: CASSQGSRQYGYTF. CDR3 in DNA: TGTGCCAGCAGCCAAGGATCCCGGCAATATGGCTACACCTTC.

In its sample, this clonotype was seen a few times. The CDR3 DNA is TGTGCCAGCTCACCAACCTTCCTAGACGCGAACACCGGGGAGCTGTTTTTT. Its translation is CASSPTFLDANTGELFF. This chain uses TRBV18 with TRBJ2-2; no reliable D call. Germline V gene lookup returns CDR1 KGHSH and CDR2 LQKENI. The CDR3 runs to 17 residues. V lost 2 bases to trimming and J lost 0 bases, with 13 bases between them.

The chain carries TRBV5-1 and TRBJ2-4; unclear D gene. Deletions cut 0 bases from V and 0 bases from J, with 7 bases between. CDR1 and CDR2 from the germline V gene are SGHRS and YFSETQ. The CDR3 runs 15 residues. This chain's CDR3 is CASSLDTLAKNIQYF. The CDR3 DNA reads TGCGCCAGCAGCTTGGACACCTTAGCCAAAAACATTCAGTACTTC.

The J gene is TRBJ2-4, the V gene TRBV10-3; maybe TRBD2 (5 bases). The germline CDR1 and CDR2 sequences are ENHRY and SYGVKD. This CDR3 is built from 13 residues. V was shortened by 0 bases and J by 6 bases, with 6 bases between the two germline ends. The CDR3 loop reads CAISESDLNIQYF. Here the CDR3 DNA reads TGTGCCATCAGTGAGTCGGACTTAAACATTCAGTACTTC.